The clone carrying this TCR beta chain has more than one count but fewer than ten. Its specificity is not known. Per the germline V gene, CDR1 is SEHNR and CDR2 is FQNEAQ (reference sequence). V shed 5 bases and J shed 0 bases, with 5 bases lying between them. The CDR3 totals 14 residues. TRB rearrangements spanning V, D and J were amplified using mixed TRB-A/B primers. TCRdb reanalysed the multiplex PCR reads using MiXCR and keeps one entry per CDR3 protein. Counted here are 8,000 or so distinct CDR3 sequences, roughly half occurring once; the ten biggest clones make up approximately 3.5%. The template was genomic DNA from peripheral blood, not RNA. This record belongs to a study of T cell repertoires in aging, cancer and after chemotherapy. Study-level background: Pre- and post-chemotherapy samples were paired from glioblastoma patients treated with temozolomide-based therapy. The whole study produced a dataset of millions of TCR reads. Points from the study as a whole: Healthy donors lost TCR diversity with age mainly through richness, cancer patients through richness and evenness. Rebound thymic output was suggested by rising median generation probability during chemotherapy in each cancer cohort.

The genes are TRBV7-9 and TRBJ1-6, with no clear D. The sequence derives from a human donor with a solid tumor. The source material was blood. The CDR3, as DNA: TGTGCCAGCAGCCCCAGCTCCTATAATTCACCCCTCCACTTT. Translation: CASSPSSYNSPLHF.